The 21 T cell receptor beta chains below were found in one sample sequenced in a study of cytomegalovirus exposure and HLA in healthy donors. The repertoire was sequenced with immunoSEQ multiplex PCR; TCRdb's copy has only in-frame clones and lacks some. The profile shows 90,000 to 110,000 clones, around 87% of them singletons. The sequencing input was PBMCs. These receptors originate from a woman younger than 30 in good health and CMV-seropositive.

The rearrangement links TRBV11-3 to TRBJ2-1; 10 bases fit TRBD2. Trimming took 4 bases from V and 5 from J; bases not matched to a gene: 11. CDR3 length equals 17 residues. The germline gives CDR1 SGHNT, CDR2 YENEEA. In DNA form, the CDR3 reads TGTGCCAGCAGCTCGCCGGTTCTAGCGGGAGAACACAATGAGCAGTTCTTC. Protein product: CASSSPVLAGEHNEQFF.

This chain links TRBV4-1 with TRBJ2-1; D not certain. CDR3 length: 12 residues. V lost 5 bases, J lost 3 bases, and 5 bases lay in between. Germline loops: CDR1 MGHRA, CDR2 YSYEKL. This chain's CDR3 is CASSAGYNEQFF. CDR3 sequence (DNA): TGCGCCAGCAGCGCAGGCTACAATGAGCAGTTCTTC.

The chain carries TRBV5-1 and TRBJ1-2; maybe TRBD1 (6 bases). The CDR3 extends over 13 amino acids. CDR1 is SGHRS and CDR2 is YFSETQ in the germline V gene. Between the trimmed V and J ends, which lost 4 bases and 6 bases, there was a span of 13 bases. This CDR3 is CASSPSWGHGYTF. The CDR3 nucleotides are TGCGCCAGCAGCCCCTCCTGGGGGCATGGCTACACCTTC.

This chain joins TRBV7-3 and TRBJ1-3; D is ambiguous. This CDR3 comprises 13 residues. V lost 5 bases and J 8 bases, leaving 13 bases between the germline ends. Germline lookup yields CDR1 SGHTA and CDR2 FQGTGA. The CDR3 DNA reads as TGTGCCAGCAGCCCCAAGGGAGGACACACCATATATTTT. Translation gives CASSPKGGHTIYF.

V is TRBV6-5 and J is TRBJ1-1; D uncertain. Germline V gene sequence: CDR1 MNHEY, CDR2 SVGAGI. This CDR3 spans 13 amino acids. Trimming left V 7 bases short and J 3 bases short, with 12 bases between. The DNA of the CDR3 is TGTGCCAGCATCCCACCTGGGCACACTGAAGCTTTCTTT. Encoded protein: CASIPPGHTEAFF.

The chain uses TRBV28 and TRBJ1-4; 9 nucleotides align to TRBD1. CDR1 MDHEN and CDR2 SYDVKM come from the germline V gene. Trimming at V came to 5 bases and at J to 11 bases, leaving 12 bases not matched to a gene. The CDR3 extends over 15 amino acids. CDR3 coding DNA: TGTGCCAGCAGTATTGTAGGGACAGGGAAGGGGAAACTGTTTTTT. Residues: CASSIVGTGKGKLFF.

The V call is TRBV6-1, the J call TRBJ2-3; the match to TRBD2 covers 12 bases. Looked up from germline, CDR1 is MNHNS and CDR2 is SASEGT. Trimming cost V 1 base and J 4 bases; bases outside gene matches: 0. The CDR3 totals 15 residues. The CDR3 reads CASSEGLAGADTQYF. The CDR3 nucleotides are TGTGCCAGCAGTGAAGGACTAGCGGGAGCAGATACGCAGTATTTT.

The rearrangement joins TRBV6-5 to TRBJ2-1; TRBD1 aligns across 7 bases. The CDR3 extends over 14 amino acids. Germline V gene data show CDR1 as MNHEY and CDR2 as SVGAGI. Trimming removed 10 bases from V and 12 bases from J; junction bases left unmatched: 18. CDR3 DNA: TGTGCCATAAAGGAAAGGGGGCGCGCAGGGCGGCAGTTCTTC. This gives the protein CAIKERGRAGRQFF.

This sequence joins TRBV10-2 and TRBJ1-4, with no clear D. Germline V gives CDR1 WSHSY, CDR2 SAAADI. This CDR3 is built from 12 residues. Trimming cost V 6 bases and J 10 bases, with 12 bases left between them. The CDR3, as DNA: TGCGCCAGCAGGGACTCCTCAGCAAAACTGTTTTTT. Protein product: CASRDSSAKLFF.

The V gene is TRBV7-8, the J gene TRBJ1-1, with D tentatively TRBD1 (5 bases). The CDR3 loop spans 12 amino acids. The V gene lost 6 bases and the J gene lost 5 bases, with 10 bases spanning the gap. Germline loops: CDR1 SGHVS, CDR2 FQNEAQ. The CDR3 reads CASRGRGTEAFF. As DNA, the CDR3 is TGTGCCAGCAGGGGGCGTGGGACTGAAGCTTTCTTT.

V gene TRBV27 combines with J gene TRBJ1-3; TRBD1 matches at 9 bases. CDR1 and CDR2 from the germline V gene are MNHEY and SMNVEV (reference sequence). The CDR3 covers 15 residues. The V and J ends lost 4 bases and 4 bases, in that order; junction bases with no gene match: 5. This CDR3 is CASSYRQGGGNTIYF. The CDR3 DNA sequence: TGTGCCAGCAGTTACCGACAGGGGGGCGGAAACACCATATATTTT.

CDR3 DNA: TGTGCCAGCAGCCCCGCCCGGACAGGGGCCCTAAATGAGCAGTTCTTC. Its protein is CASSPARTGALNEQFF. This chain joins TRBV7-9 and TRBJ2-1, with 9 bases matching TRBD1. Looked up from germline, CDR1 is SEHNR and CDR2 is FQNEAQ (reference sequence). The CDR3 consists of 16 residues. J lost 7 bases, V lost 5 bases, and 12 bases had no gene match.

The rearrangement uses TRBV28 and TRBJ1-1; D ambiguous. The CDR3 sequence is 13 residues long. Germline-derived CDR1 and CDR2 are MDHEN and SYDVKM. V shed 6 bases and J shed 3 bases, with 11 bases lying between them. DNA of the CDR3: TGTGCCAGCAGCTATGACGGGGACACTGAAGCTTTCTTT. This sequence encodes CASSYDGDTEAFF.

This rearrangement joins TRBV11-3 to TRBJ2-5; TRBD2 matches at 11 bases. The CDR3 has 15 residues. The germline V gene encodes CDR1 SGHNT and CDR2 YENEEA. Trimming cost V 5 bases and J 5 bases; bases outside gene matches: 7. The CDR3 protein is CASSTGLAVGETQYF. CDR3 bases: TGTGCCAGCAGCACGGGACTAGCGGTGGGGGAGACCCAGTACTTC.

The chain recombines TRBV19 with TRBJ2-1, with no clear D. V was pared by 4 bases and J by 0 bases, with 7 bases between. Germline assignment: CDR1 LNHDA and CDR2 SQIVND (reference sequence). The CDR3 has 14 residues. The CDR3 region has the DNA TGTGCCAGTAGTACGTCGAGCTCCTACAATGAGCAGTTCTTC. Translated, it gives CASSTSSSYNEQFF.

The chain recombines TRBV5-5 with TRBJ1-5; no clear D gene. The germline gives CDR1 SGHKS, CDR2 YYEKEE (reference sequence). The length of the CDR3 is 14 residues. Trimming shortened V by 4 bases and J by 2 bases, and 10 bases separated the two germline ends. The CDR3, as DNA: TGTGCCAGCAGCACGGAGAGAGGCAATCAGCCCCAGCATTTT. Protein sequence: CASSTERGNQPQHF.

V usage is TRBV7-8 and J usage is TRBJ1-5; possible D gene TRBD1, 5 bases. V lost 1 base, J lost 3 bases, and 16 bases lay in between. Germline V gene lookup returns CDR1 SGHVS and CDR2 FQNEAQ. The length of the CDR3 is 17 residues. The CDR3 nucleotides read TGTGCCAGCAGCTTAGATTTCAGCTGGGGCTTCAATCAGCCCCAGCATTTT. This translates into CASSLDFSWGFNQPQHF.

The rearrangement joins TRBV19 to TRBJ1-2; the match to TRBD1 covers 8 bases. Germline CDR1 reads LNHDA; CDR2 reads SQIVND (reference sequence). The CDR3 covers 15 residues. The trim removed 0 bases at V and 5 bases at J, leaving 5 bases unmatched. This chain's CDR3 is CASSIDPQGAYGYTF. Here the CDR3 DNA reads TGTGCCAGTAGTATAGATCCCCAGGGGGCGTATGGCTACACCTTC.

V is TRBV11-2 and J is TRBJ2-7; 8 nucleotides line up with TRBD1. V gave up 5 bases and J gave up 5 bases; unmatched junction bases: 14. Germline V lookup: CDR1 SGHAT, CDR2 FQNNGV. This CDR3 has 16 amino acids. The DNA of the CDR3 is TGTGCCAGCAGCCCTCTTGGTGGGGACAGGAACCACGAGCAGTACTTC. The encoded protein is CASSPLGGDRNHEQYF. The variable domain in full, with the rest retrieved from reference TRBV11-2 and TRBJ2-7, is EAGVAQSPRYKIIEKRQSVAFWCNPISGHATLYWYQQILGQGPKLLIQFQNNGVVDDSQLPKDRFSAERLKGVDSTLKIQPAKLEDSAVYLCASSPLGGDRNHEQYFGPGTRLTVT.

The chain employs TRBV21-1 and TRBJ2-1; the listed D gene, TRBD2, was not tested against the DNA. TRBV21-1 is a documented pseudogene. The length of the CDR3 is 19 residues. CDR3 DNA: TGTGCCAGCAGCAAAGAATGCGGGGGCGACTTGTGTGGGTCCAATGAGCAGTTCTTC. It yields the protein CASSKECGGDLCGSNEQFF.

The chain couples TRBV5-1 to TRBJ2-2, with 11 bases that match TRBD2. V lost 3 bases to trimming and J lost 5 bases; unmatched junction nucleotides: 9. The CDR3 totals 17 residues. Germline CDR1 and CDR2: SGHRS and YFSETQ. The CDR3 region is CASSSGLADTITGELFF. As DNA, the CDR3 is TGCGCCAGCAGCTCGGGACTAGCGGACACGATTACCGGGGAGCTGTTTTTT.